This TCR beta chain was identified during a study of blood T cell repertoires in COVID-19. Study information: The origin of the acute and convalescent COVID-19 samples was the United States, Italy and Spain.

Trimming removed 5 bases from V and 5 bases from J, with 22 bases in between. CDR3 size: 17 residues. The V gene's germline CDR1 is SEHNR and CDR2 FQNEAQ (reference sequence). Assay used: immunoSEQ multiplex PCR; TCRdb lists only in-frame clones, some missing. This sample yields fewer than 300,000 clones, of which 70% to 85% are seen a single time; about 1% belongs to the top ten. The sample was peripheral blood. This sequence joins TRBV7-9 and TRBJ2-4, with D perhaps TRBD1 (5 bases). This TCR was recovered from a human donor with COVID-19, enrolled during active disease. The donor label of this sample is uncertain. In DNA form, the CDR3 reads TGTGCCAGCAGCCCCCCTTTGAGGAGCATGGGGCAAAACATTCAGTACTTC. Translating gives CASSPPLRSMGQNIQYF.